The 25 T cell receptor beta chains below come from one sample, sequenced in a study of blood T cell repertoires in COVID-19 (dated by TCRdb to 2019 to 2021). To prepare the library, the immunoSEQ multiplex PCR assay was applied. Entries here come from immuneACCESS through TCRdb and include only in-frame sequences with V and J called. Some clones fail to appear in such tables; in the studies checked, an unresolved V gene covers under half of the shortfall, and the cause of the remainder is unknown. This sample has 110,000 or so clones in its table, and 60% to 85% of those were observed once. The ten biggest clones cover around 5.9% of the sample. Sequencing input: peripheral blood. These receptors came from a man in his 70s with acute or convalescent COVID-19.

The V gene is TRBV27, the J gene TRBJ2-7; the match to TRBD1 covers 9 bases. The length of the CDR3 is 14 residues. The V and J ends lost 5 bases and 3 bases, in that order; junction bases with no gene match: 5. Germline lookup yields CDR1 MNHEY and CDR2 SMNVEV (reference sequence). CDR3 in DNA: TGTGCCAGCAGTATGGGGACAGGGATCTACGAGCAGTACTTC. It specifies CASSMGTGIYEQYF.

V is TRBV27 and J is TRBJ1-2, with 7 positions matching TRBD1. Germline V gene sequence: CDR1 MNHEY, CDR2 SMNVEV (reference sequence). This CDR3 region has 14 residues. The V gene end was trimmed by 7 bases and the J gene end by 3 bases; junction bases not matched to a gene: 8. The CDR3 DNA sequence: TGTGCCAGCACCAAGACAGGGATTGACTATGGCTACACCTTC. Translation gives CASTKTGIDYGYTF.

The chain links TRBV12-3 or TRBV12-4 to TRBJ2-1; a possible D gene is TRBD1 (5 bases). Trimming took 5 bases from V and 4 from J, leaving 6 bases between them. The CDR3 extends over 12 amino acids. CDR3 in amino acids: CASSTGYNEQFF. The CDR3, as DNA: TGTGCCAGCAGTACAGGATACAATGAGCAGTTCTTC.

The chain uses TRBV2 and TRBJ1-2; unclear D gene. This CDR3 has 12 residues. From germline, CDR1 is SNHLY and CDR2 FYNNEI. V was clipped by 2 bases and J by 4 bases, with 5 bases between them. The CDR3 sequence: CASSEISYGYTF. For the CDR3, the DNA is TGTGCCAGCAGTGAAATTAGCTATGGCTACACCTTC.

J is TRBJ1-1 and V is TRBV5-1; TRBD1 is a possible D gene (5 bases). From germline, CDR1 is SGHRS and CDR2 YFSETQ. The CDR3 consists of 13 residues. V was pared by 1 base and J by 5 bases, with 9 bases between. CDR3 region: CASSLTGGTEAFF. For the CDR3, the DNA is TGCGCCAGCAGCTTGACAGGTGGTACTGAAGCTTTCTTT.

The chain recombines TRBV12-3 or TRBV12-4 with TRBJ1-5; possible D gene TRBD1, 5 bases. CDR3 size: 13 residues. Trimming removed 7 bases at V and 0 bases at J, with 7 bases between. CDR3 sequence: CASKGASNQPQHF. DNA of the CDR3: TGTGCCAGCAAAGGGGCTAGCAATCAGCCCCAGCATTTT.

This sequence joins TRBV5-6 and TRBJ2-3; 9 bases match TRBD1. In germline, CDR1 is SGHDT, CDR2 YYEEEE. The CDR3 contains 16 residues. After removal of 3 bases from V and 0 bases from J, the junction contained 5 bases not matched to a gene. The DNA of the CDR3 is TGTGCCAGCAGCTCGGACAGGGGCACTAGCACAGATACGCAGTATTTT. This translates into CASSSDRGTSTDTQYF. The entire variable domain, with the rest obtained from reference TRBV5-6 and TRBJ2-3, is as follows: DAGVTQSPTHLIKTRGQQVTLRCSPKSGHDTVSWYQQALGQGPQFIFQYYEEEERQRGNFPDRFSGHQFPNYSSELNVNALLLGDSALYLCASSSDRGTSTDTQYFGPGTRLTVL.

The V and J genes are TRBV28 and TRBJ2-3; 13 nucleotides agree with TRBD2. This CDR3 spans 20 amino acids. The V gene end was trimmed by 4 bases and the J gene end by 1 base; junction bases not matched to a gene: 14. Germline-derived CDR1 and CDR2 are MDHEN and SYDVKM. The CDR3 coding sequence is TGTGCCAGCAGTTCTATTAGACTAGCGGGAGGATCGGCGGGCACAGATACGCAGTATTTT. As protein: CASSSIRLAGGSAGTDTQYF.

V gene TRBV2 combines with J gene TRBJ2-7; 7 nucleotides agree with TRBD2. Trimming at V came to 8 bases and at J to 1 base, leaving 8 bases not matched to a gene. The CDR3 length is 14 residues. CDR1 SNHLY and CDR2 FYNNEI come from the germline V gene. CDR3 bases: TGTGCCAGCGGGGAGGGTAATTGGTCCTACGAGCAGTACTTC. Translation gives CASGEGNWSYEQYF.

The rearrangement joins TRBV5-4 to TRBJ2-3; possible D gene TRBD2, 6 bases. V lost 0 bases to trimming and J lost 1 base, with 6 bases between them. This CDR3 has 14 amino acids. Germline V CDR1 and CDR2: SGHNT, YYREEE (reference sequence). CDR3 DNA sequence: TGTGCCAGCAGCTTGGCTAGCGGCACAGATACGCAGTATTTT. Translating it yields CASSLASGTDTQYF.

V gene TRBV2 combines with J gene TRBJ1-4, with D perhaps TRBD1 (6 bases). The ends were cut back, 4 bases at V and 4 bases at J, with 16 bases in the middle. CDR1 is SNHLY and CDR2 is FYNNEI in the germline V gene. There are 16 residues in the CDR3. The CDR3 loop is CASSGPGVRGNEKLFF. DNA of the CDR3: TGTGCCAGCAGTGGTCCAGGGGTCCGGGGTAATGAAAAACTGTTTTTT.

This clone was observed a handful of times. The rearrangement uses TRBV7-8 and TRBJ2-5; tentative D call: TRBD2 (5 bases). Trimming pared 1 base from V and 6 bases from J, leaving 15 bases between. The CDR3 loop spans 15 amino acids. Germline CDR1 reads SGHVS; CDR2 reads FQNEAQ. Here the CDR3 reads CASSLGGISPKTQYF. The CDR3 nucleotides read TGTGCCAGCAGCTTAGGAGGGATCAGTCCCAAGACCCAGTACTTC.

The chain links TRBV27 to TRBJ2-3; D is possibly TRBD1 (5 bases). The V and J ends lost 0 bases and 0 bases respectively, with 13 bases between them. The germline CDR1 and CDR2 sequences are MNHEY and SMNVEV (reference sequence). CDR3 size: 17 residues. The CDR3 sequence: CASSLSSGRASTDTQYF. As DNA, the CDR3 is TGTGCCAGCAGTTTATCCTCGGGCAGGGCGAGCACAGATACGCAGTATTTT.

V gene TRBV28 combines with J gene TRBJ1-5; a possible D gene is TRBD1 (5 bases). V was cut by 10 bases and J by 4 bases, with 26 bases left in between. The CDR3 has 17 residues. The V gene's germline CDR1 is MDHEN and CDR2 SYDVKM. The chain's CDR3 is CATTPPVDRRGNQPQHF. DNA for the CDR3: TGTGCCACCACACCCCCGGTCGACAGAAGAGGAAATCAGCCCCAGCATTTT. Based on the CDR3 plus reference TRBV28 and TRBJ1-5, the full variable domain is DVKVTQSSRYLVKRTGEKVFLECVQDMDHENMFWYRQDPGLGLRLIYFSYDVKMKEKGDIPEGYSVSREKKERFSLILESASTNQTSMYLCATTPPVDRRGNQPQHFGDGTRLSIL.

The CDR3 reads CATSGYSGGAPDTQYF. The CDR3 nucleotides read TGTGCCACCAGCGGTTATAGCGGGGGCGCGCCAGATACGCAGTATTTT. The J gene is TRBJ2-3, the V gene TRBV15; 9 bases are a match to TRBD2. The CDR3 sequence is 16 residues long. With V trimmed by 5 bases and J by 4 bases, 10 bases remained unmatched. Germline values: CDR1 LNHNV, CDR2 YYDKDF (reference sequence).

The table lists this clone with a count of one. This chain joins TRBV19 and TRBJ1-5; D call uncertain. Germline V lookup: CDR1 LNHDA, CDR2 SQIVND (reference sequence). Trimming shortened V by 8 bases and J by 4 bases, and 9 bases separated the two germline ends. The CDR3 loop spans 12 amino acids. In DNA, the CDR3 is TGTGCCAGTCAGGCAGATAATCAGCCCCAGCATTTT. It translates to CASQADNQPQHF.

CDR3 sequence: CASGNRVGNEQFF. Written as DNA, the CDR3 is TGTGCCAGCGGCAACAGGGTAGGAAATGAGCAGTTCTTC. The chain combines TRBV25-1 with TRBJ2-1; maybe TRBD1 (6 bases). The V gene's germline CDR1 is MGHDK and CDR2 SYGVNS. The germline V and J ends were trimmed by 8 bases and 7 bases, with 15 bases remaining between them. The CDR3 contains 13 residues. Together with reference TRBV25-1 and TRBJ2-1, the CDR3 gives the full variable domain: EADIYQTPRYLVIGTGKKITLECSQTMGHDKMYWYQQDPGMELHLIHYSYGVNSTEKGDLSSESTVSRIRTEHFPLTLESARPSHTSQYLCASGNRVGNEQFFGPGTRLTVL.

This clone was counted between two and nine times. As DNA, the CDR3 is TGTGCCAGCAGCCAAGACAGGGAGGCCAACGTCCTGACTTTC. Residues: CASSQDREANVLTF. The chain has TRBV14 and TRBJ2-6, with TRBD1 as a possible D gene (5 bases). The CDR3 totals 14 residues. The germline gives CDR1 SGHDN, CDR2 FVKESK. Trimming left V 0 bases short and J 6 bases short, with 6 bases between.

This chain uses TRBV24-1 with TRBJ2-5; 12 nucleotides align to TRBD2. Germline V CDR1 and CDR2: KGHDR, SFDVKD. Trimming cost V 4 bases and J 2 bases; bases outside gene matches: 4. The CDR3 totals 16 residues. This CDR3 is CATSDPGLAGQETQYF. The DNA of the CDR3 is TGTGCCACCAGTGACCCTGGACTAGCGGGACAAGAGACCCAGTACTTC.

The V call is TRBV7-2, the J call TRBJ1-6, with 7 bases matching TRBD1. Germline CDR1 SGHTA, CDR2 FQGNSA. The CDR3 sequence is 15 residues long. Trimming cost V 5 bases and J 7 bases; bases outside gene matches: 8. For the CDR3, the DNA is TGTGCCAGCAGCCAAGACAGGGTGCCCAATTCACCCCTCCACTTT. Amino acid sequence: CASSQDRVPNSPLHF.

The CDR3 DNA reads as TGTGCCAGCAGCGTTCCTAGCGGGAGGGCCCGGACCGGGGAGCTGTTTTTT. It codes for CASSVPSGRARTGELFF. The rearrangement links TRBV7-9 to TRBJ2-2, with TRBD2 matching 12 bases. The CDR3 has 17 residues. J was trimmed by 5 bases and V by 5 bases; bases with no gene match: 9. CDR1 SEHNR and CDR2 FQNEAQ come from the germline V gene (reference sequence).

The V and J genes are TRBV19 and TRBJ2-3; 8 nucleotides agree with TRBD2. The CDR3 has 16 residues. V dropped 1 base and J dropped 6; count of bases not matched to a gene: 9. Germline CDR1 LNHDA, CDR2 SQIVND (reference sequence). In nucleotides, the CDR3 is TGTGCCAGTAGTATAGGTAATAGCGGGACCACGGATACGCAGTATTTT. Translating it yields CASSIGNSGTTDTQYF.

The V and J genes are TRBV28 and TRBJ1-4, with 9 bases fitting TRBD1. Germline trimming cut 3 bases from V and 7 bases from J; bases unmatched to any gene: 9. Germline-derived CDR1 and CDR2 are MDHEN and SYDVKM. The CDR3 is made up of 16 amino acids. The CDR3 bases are TGTGCCAGCAGTTTTCCACAGGGGGCGATCGCTGAAAAACTGTTTTTT. Translation: CASSFPQGAIAEKLFF.

The chain recombines TRBV18 with TRBJ1-1; the match to TRBD1 covers 7 bases. The V gene's germline CDR1 is KGHSH and CDR2 LQKENI. The CDR3 extends over 15 amino acids. V lost 3 bases and J lost 1; bases outside the gene matches: 5. The CDR3 region is CASSPRRGQNTEAFF. For the CDR3, the DNA is TGTGCCAGCTCACCCCGGAGGGGGCAGAACACTGAAGCTTTCTTT.

V is TRBV27 and J is TRBJ1-4, with a weak D call TRBD1 (5 bases). This CDR3 has 14 amino acids. Trimming left V 2 bases short and J 7 bases short, with 11 bases between. CDR1 and CDR2 (germline): MNHEY, SMNVEV (reference sequence). CDR3 coding DNA: TGTGCCAGCAGTTTAGGAGGGGTAGGTGAAAAACTGTTTTTT. It codes for CASSLGGVGEKLFF.